Shown below are 18 T cell receptor beta chains from a single sample sequenced in a study of metastatic and nonmetastatic thyroid tumors. TCRdb reprocessed the PCR reads using MiXCR. The table has tens of thousands of clones, more than 25% seen once. All patients reached thyroid surgery having received no treatment beforehand. Sequencing used blood. Every receptor here comes from a male donor with papillary thyroid cancer or a benign thyroid nodule (not recorded which). Some clones in this sample may be carry-over from other donors' samples.

This clone was seen a handful of times. The genes are TRBV5-1 and TRBJ1-4; no definite D call. In germline, CDR1 is SGHRS, CDR2 YFSETQ. V was cut by 1 base and J by 3 bases, with 4 bases left in between. The CDR3 runs 13 residues. Written as DNA, the CDR3 is TGCGCCAGCAGCTTGACGTCTAATGAAAAACTGTTTTTT. It codes for CASSLTSNEKLFF.

This clone was picked up a small number of times. The V and J genes are TRBV6-1 and TRBJ2-1, with a possible D match to TRBD1 (6 bases). Looked up from germline, CDR1 is MNHNS and CDR2 is SASEGT. The V and J ends lost 6 bases and 8 bases respectively, with 11 bases between them. The CDR3 has 12 residues. The CDR3 nucleotides are TGTGCCAGCAGACAGGGTTGGTATGAGCAGTTCTTC. Its protein product is CASRQGWYEQFF.

This clone was observed at least ten times. The chain uses TRBV12-3 or TRBV12-4 and TRBJ2-1; D call uncertain. Trimming pared 0 bases from V and 5 bases from J, leaving 14 bases between. The CDR3 contains 16 residues. The CDR3 coding sequence is TGTGCCAGCAGTTTAGCGAAAGCTTCAGGTGACAATGAGCAGTTCTTC. Encoded protein: CASSLAKASGDNEQFF.

Remarks on this clone: One end of the junction fails to match germline, which may point to a read error. The rearrangement joins TRBV6-1 to TRBJ2-7; D is ambiguous. The CDR3 runs 11 residues. Looked up from germline, CDR1 is MNHNS and CDR2 is SASEGT. The CDR3 DNA reads TGTGCCATCAGTATGAGCTACGAGCAGTACTTC. Translated: CAISMSYEQYF.

This clone is labeled medium-sized (0.01 to 0.1%). The chain carries TRBV6-2 or TRBV6-3 and TRBJ1-2, with unresolved D. Germline V lookup: CDR1 MNHEY, CDR2 SVGEGT. CDR3 length equals 12 residues. In DNA, the CDR3 is TGTGCAAAGCCCGAACGTTTGCGGGGCTACACCTTC. Translation: CAKPERLRGYTF.

This clone ranks as medium-sized. V and J are TRBV6-1 and TRBJ2-7, with D possibly matching TRBD1 (5 bases). Germline CDR1 is MNHNS and CDR2 is SASEGT. CDR3 length: 14 amino acids. Trimming took off 8 bases at V and 0 bases at J, with 14 bases between the two ends. The CDR3 sequence: CASGVQGSSYEQYF. CDR3 sequence (DNA): TGTGCCAGCGGGGTTCAGGGTTCCTCCTACGAGCAGTACTTC.

This chain connects TRBV6-2 or TRBV6-3 to TRBJ2-1; TRBD2 is a possible D gene (6 bases). This CDR3 has 14 residues. Trimming removed 6 bases at V and 2 bases at J, with 11 bases between. Germline V gene data show CDR1 as MNHEY and CDR2 as SVGEGT. DNA of the CDR3: TGTGCCAGCAGACCAAGCGGGCCCTACAATGAGCAGTTCTTC. This sequence encodes CASRPSGPYNEQFF.

J is TRBJ2-2 and V is TRBV5-4; no clear D. Germline V gene data show CDR1 as SGHNT and CDR2 as YYREEE (reference sequence). The CDR3 sequence is 17 residues long. V lost 3 bases and J lost 0, with 15 bases in between. CDR3: CASSSSWGRPNTGELFF. CDR3 bases: TGTGCCAGCAGCTCTTCTTGGGGAAGACCGAACACCGGGGAGCTGTTTTTT.

This clone was picked up many times. The junction and the germline gene differ at one end; a read error may be behind it. The rearrangement links TRBV5-1 to TRBJ2-7; TRBD2 agrees at 7 bases. This CDR3 has 14 residues. Germline CDR1 is SGHRS and CDR2 is YFSETQ. The DNA of the CDR3 is TGCGCCAGCAGTTTGGGGGAGAGGGAGGGACAGCAGTACTTC. Its translation: CASSLGEREGQQYF.

This clone was found many times. At the DNA level, this CDR3 is encoded by other sequences in the same sample as well. The chain links TRBV6-1 to TRBJ2-3; 7 positions match TRBD2. Germline V gene data show CDR1 as MNHNS and CDR2 as SASEGT. Trimming removed 10 bases from V and 8 bases from J; junction bases left unmatched: 15. The CDR3 extends over 14 amino acids. CDR3 in amino acids: CATGEGGSRPTQYF. The CDR3 region has the DNA TGTGCCACCGGGGAGGGCGGGAGCCGGCCTACGCAGTATTTT.

This clone was detected many times. The same CDR3 can be traced to other DNA sequences in this sample. The chain uses TRBV10-3 and TRBJ1-4; 11 positions match TRBD1. Per germline, CDR1 ENHRY and CDR2 SYGVKD. The CDR3 is made up of 14 amino acids. V lost 2 bases and J lost 8; bases outside the gene matches: 1. The CDR3 nucleotides are TGTGCCATCAGTGAGGGGACAGGGGGGGAAAAACTGTTTTTT. It codes for CAISEGTGGEKLFF.

Only a few counts were recorded for this clone. CDR3 loop: CASTLRETVHYEQYF. The DNA of the CDR3 is TGTGCCAGCACCCTAAGGGAAACTGTACACTACGAGCAGTACTTC. This sequence joins TRBV6-1 and TRBJ2-7, with D hard to call. Germline V lookup: CDR1 MNHNS, CDR2 SASEGT. V lost 7 bases, J lost 3 bases, and 19 bases lay in between. The CDR3 covers 15 residues.

This clone appeared many times. CDR3 protein: CASMAENTGELFF. DNA of the CDR3: TGTGCCAGCATGGCAGAGAACACCGGGGAGCTGTTTTTT. J is TRBJ2-2 and V is TRBV2; no clear D. The CDR3 runs to 13 residues. Germline V CDR1 and CDR2: SNHLY, FYNNEI. V lost 7 bases and J lost 1, with 7 bases in between.

This clone occurred a few times. The rearrangement joins TRBV28 to TRBJ2-7, with TRBD1 identical over 12 bases. Germline values: CDR1 MDHEN, CDR2 SYDVKM. The CDR3 is made up of 15 amino acids. Losses at the gene ends were 4 bases for V and 6 bases for J; bases not matched to a gene: 7. The CDR3 nucleotides are TGTGCCAGCAGTTCGCCGGGACAGGGGGCGGCCGAGCAGTACTTC. It is translated as CASSSPGQGAAEQYF.

Ten or more counts support this clone. The chain carries TRBV7-2 and TRBJ1-1; D remains ambiguous. Germline V gene lookup returns CDR1 SGHTA and CDR2 FQGNSA. CDR3 length: 13 amino acids. The ends were cut back, 4 bases at V and 11 bases at J, with 17 bases in the middle. CDR3 region: CASSSGPAVGAFF. The CDR3 DNA is TGTGCCAGCAGCTCTGGACCGGCCGTGGGGGCTTTCTTT.

This clone came up a few times. The rearrangement joins TRBV6-1 to TRBJ2-3, with 7 positions matching TRBD2. The CDR3 is 17 residues long. Germline V gene sequence: CDR1 MNHNS, CDR2 SASEGT. Trimming cost V 7 bases and J 4 bases; bases outside gene matches: 17. DNA for the CDR3: TGTGCCAGCAAATCCCCCGGGGGAAGCGGGACCTCAGATACGCAGTATTTT. Its translation: CASKSPGGSGTSDTQYF.

To note about this clone: An end of the junction differs from the germline gene, which may be a read error. The gene calls are TRBV20-1 and TRBJ2-3; 9 nucleotides agree with TRBD1. The CDR3 has 16 amino acids. Germline V gene lookup returns CDR1 DFQATT and CDR2 SNEGSKA (reference sequence). CDR3 region: CSATWGGQGLMDKQYF. In DNA form, the CDR3 reads TGCAGTGCTACGTGGGGGGGACAGGGACTAATGGATAAGCAGTATTTT.

The chain couples TRBV5-4 to TRBJ2-3, with D perhaps being TRBD1 or TRBD2 (5 bases each). Germline V gene data show CDR1 as SGHNT and CDR2 as YYREEE (reference sequence). Trimming took off 3 bases at V and 0 bases at J, with 14 bases between the two ends. CDR3 length: 16 amino acids. CDR3 sequence: CASSSFSGTSTDTQYF. The CDR3 nucleotides read TGTGCCAGCAGCTCATTTTCCGGGACCAGCACAGATACGCAGTATTTT. Together with reference TRBV5-4 and TRBJ2-3, the CDR3 gives the full variable domain: ETGVTQSPTHLIKTRGQQVTLRCSSQSGHNTVSWYQQALGQGPQFIFQYYREEENGRGNFPPRFSGLQFPNYSSELNVNALELDDSALYLCASSSFSGTSTDTQYFGPGTRLTVL.